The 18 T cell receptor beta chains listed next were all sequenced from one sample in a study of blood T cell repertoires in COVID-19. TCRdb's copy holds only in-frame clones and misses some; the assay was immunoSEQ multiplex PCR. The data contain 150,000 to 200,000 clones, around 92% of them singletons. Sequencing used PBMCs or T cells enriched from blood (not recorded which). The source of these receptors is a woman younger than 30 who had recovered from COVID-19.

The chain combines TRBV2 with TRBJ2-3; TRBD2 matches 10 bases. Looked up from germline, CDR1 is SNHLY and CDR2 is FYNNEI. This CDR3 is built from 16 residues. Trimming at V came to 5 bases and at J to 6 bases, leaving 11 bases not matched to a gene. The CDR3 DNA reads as TGTGCCAGCAGTCCTCCGGGACTAGCGTATTCCGATACGCAGTATTTT. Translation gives CASSPPGLAYSDTQYF.

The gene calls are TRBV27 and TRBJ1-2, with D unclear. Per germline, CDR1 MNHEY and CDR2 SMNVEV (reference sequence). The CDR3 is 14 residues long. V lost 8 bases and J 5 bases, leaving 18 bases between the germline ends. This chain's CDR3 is CASGRIRRGYGYTF. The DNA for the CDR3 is TGTGCCAGCGGACGTATCAGGAGAGGGTATGGCTACACCTTC.

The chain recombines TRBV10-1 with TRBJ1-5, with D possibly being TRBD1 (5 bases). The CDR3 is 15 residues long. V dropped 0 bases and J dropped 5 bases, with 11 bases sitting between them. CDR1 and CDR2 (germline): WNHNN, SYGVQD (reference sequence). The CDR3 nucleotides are TGCGCCAGCAGTGAGTCGCAGGGCCGGCATCAGCCCCAGCATTTT. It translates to CASSESQGRHQPQHF.

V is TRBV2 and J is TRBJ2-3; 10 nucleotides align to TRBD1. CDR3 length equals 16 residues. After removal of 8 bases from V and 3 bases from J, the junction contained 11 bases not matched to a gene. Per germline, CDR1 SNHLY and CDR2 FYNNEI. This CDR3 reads CASYRFTGQGTDTQYF. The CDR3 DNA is TGTGCCAGCTACCGCTTCACGGGACAGGGGACAGATACGCAGTATTTT.

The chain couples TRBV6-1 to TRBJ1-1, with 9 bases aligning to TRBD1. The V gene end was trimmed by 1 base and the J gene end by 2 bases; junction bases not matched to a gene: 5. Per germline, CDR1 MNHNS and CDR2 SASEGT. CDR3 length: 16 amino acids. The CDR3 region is CASSEGDRELNTEAFF. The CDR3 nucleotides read TGTGCCAGCAGTGAAGGGGACAGGGAATTAAACACTGAAGCTTTCTTT.

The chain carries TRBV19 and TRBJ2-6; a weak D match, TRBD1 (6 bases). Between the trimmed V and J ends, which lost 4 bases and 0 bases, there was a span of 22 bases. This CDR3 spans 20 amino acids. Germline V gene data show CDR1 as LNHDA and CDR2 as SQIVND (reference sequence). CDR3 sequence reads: CASSTPPRTGHLSGANVLTF. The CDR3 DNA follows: TGTGCCAGTAGTACTCCCCCGCGTACGGGACACCTCTCTGGGGCCAACGTCCTGACTTTC.

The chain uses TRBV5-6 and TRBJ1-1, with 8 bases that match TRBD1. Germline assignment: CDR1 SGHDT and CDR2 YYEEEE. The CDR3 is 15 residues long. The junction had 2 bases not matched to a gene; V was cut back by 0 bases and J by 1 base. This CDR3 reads CASSLEDRENTEAFF. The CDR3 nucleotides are TGTGCCAGCAGCTTGGAGGACAGGGAGAACACTGAAGCTTTCTTT.

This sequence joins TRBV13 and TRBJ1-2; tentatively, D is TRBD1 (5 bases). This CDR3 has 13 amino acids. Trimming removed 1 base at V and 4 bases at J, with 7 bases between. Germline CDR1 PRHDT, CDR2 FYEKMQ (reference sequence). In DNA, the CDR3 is TGTGCCAGCAGCTTAGATCAGGGCTATGGCTACACCTTC. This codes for CASSLDQGYGYTF. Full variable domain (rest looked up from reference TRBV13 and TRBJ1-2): AAGVIQSPRHLIKEKRETATLKCYPIPRHDTVYWYQQGPGQDPQFLISFYEKMQSDKGSIPDRFSAQQFSDYHSELNMSSLELGDSALYFCASSLDQGYGYTFGSGTRLTVV.

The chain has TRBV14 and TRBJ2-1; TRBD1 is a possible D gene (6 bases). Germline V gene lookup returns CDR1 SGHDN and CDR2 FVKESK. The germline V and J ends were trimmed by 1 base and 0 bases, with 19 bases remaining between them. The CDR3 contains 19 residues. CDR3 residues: CASSQGRGKNPSSYNEQFF. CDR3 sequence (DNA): TGTGCCAGCAGCCAAGGCAGGGGTAAGAATCCTAGCTCCTACAATGAGCAGTTCTTC. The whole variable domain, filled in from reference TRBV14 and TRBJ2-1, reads EAGVTQFPSHSVIEKGQTVTLRCDPISGHDNLYWYRRVMGKEIKFLLHFVKESKQDESGMPNNRFLAERTGGTYSTLKVQPAELEDSGVYFCASSQGRGKNPSSYNEQFFGPGTRLTVL.

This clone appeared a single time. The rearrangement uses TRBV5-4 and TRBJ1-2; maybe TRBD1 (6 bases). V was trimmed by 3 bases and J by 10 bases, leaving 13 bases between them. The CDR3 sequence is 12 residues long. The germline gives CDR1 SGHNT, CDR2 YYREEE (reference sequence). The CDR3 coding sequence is TGTGCCAGCAGCTGGGGAGGGGGGCCCTACACCTTC. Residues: CASSWGGGPYTF.

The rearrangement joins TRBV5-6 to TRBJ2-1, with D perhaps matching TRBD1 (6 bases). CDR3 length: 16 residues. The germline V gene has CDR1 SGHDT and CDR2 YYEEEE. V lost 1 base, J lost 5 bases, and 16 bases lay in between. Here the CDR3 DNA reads TGTGCCAGCAGCTTGTACAGCAGGGGAGTACACAATGAGCAGTTCTTC. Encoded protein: CASSLYSRGVHNEQFF. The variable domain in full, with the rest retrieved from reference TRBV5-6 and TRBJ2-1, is DAGVTQSPTHLIKTRGQQVTLRCSPKSGHDTVSWYQQALGQGPQFIFQYYEEEERQRGNFPDRFSGHQFPNYSSELNVNALLLGDSALYLCASSLYSRGVHNEQFFGPGTRLTVL.

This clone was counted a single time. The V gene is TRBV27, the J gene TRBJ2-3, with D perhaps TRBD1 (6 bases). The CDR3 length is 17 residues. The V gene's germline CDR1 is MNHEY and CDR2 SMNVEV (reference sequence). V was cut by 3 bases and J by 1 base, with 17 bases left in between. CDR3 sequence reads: CASSFRRGAGGTDTQYF. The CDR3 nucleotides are TGTGCCAGCAGTTTCCGAAGGGGCGCAGGGGGCACAGATACGCAGTATTTT.

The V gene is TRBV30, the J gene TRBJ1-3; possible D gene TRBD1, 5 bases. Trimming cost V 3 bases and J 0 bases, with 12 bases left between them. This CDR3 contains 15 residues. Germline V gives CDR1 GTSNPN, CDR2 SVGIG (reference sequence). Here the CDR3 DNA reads TGTGCCTGGAGCTCACCAGACAGCTCTGGAAACACCATATATTTT. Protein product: CAWSSPDSSGNTIYF.

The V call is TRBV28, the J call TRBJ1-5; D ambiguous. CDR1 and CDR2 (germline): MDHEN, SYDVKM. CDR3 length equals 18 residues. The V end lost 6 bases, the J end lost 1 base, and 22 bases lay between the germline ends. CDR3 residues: CASRSRKRAEASNQPQHF. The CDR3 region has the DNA TGTGCCAGCAGGTCCCGAAAGAGGGCAGAGGCCAGCAATCAGCCCCAGCATTTT. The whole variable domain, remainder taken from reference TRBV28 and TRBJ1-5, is DVKVTQSSRYLVKRTGEKVFLECVQDMDHENMFWYRQDPGLGLRLIYFSYDVKMKEKGDIPEGYSVSREKKERFSLILESASTNQTSMYLCASRSRKRAEASNQPQHFGDGTRLSIL.

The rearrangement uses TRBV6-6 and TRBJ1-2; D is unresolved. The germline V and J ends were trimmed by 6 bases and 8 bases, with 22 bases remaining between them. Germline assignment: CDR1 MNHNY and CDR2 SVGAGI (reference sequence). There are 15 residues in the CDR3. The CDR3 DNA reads TGTGCCAGCAGCCAACCTGACAAACATTTTAAAGGCTACACCTTC. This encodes CASSQPDKHFKGYTF.

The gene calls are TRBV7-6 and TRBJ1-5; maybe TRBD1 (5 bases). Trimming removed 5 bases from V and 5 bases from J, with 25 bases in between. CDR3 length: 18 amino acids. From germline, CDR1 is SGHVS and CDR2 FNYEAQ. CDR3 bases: TGTGCCAGCAGCCCCCGGGGGGGGAAGCCGATGGGAGATCAGCCCCAGCATTTT. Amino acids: CASSPRGGKPMGDQPQHF.

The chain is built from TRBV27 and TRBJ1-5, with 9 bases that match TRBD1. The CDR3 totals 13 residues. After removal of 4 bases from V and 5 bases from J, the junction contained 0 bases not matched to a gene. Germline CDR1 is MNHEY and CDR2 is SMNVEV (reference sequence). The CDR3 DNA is TGTGCCAGCAGTTGGACAGGGGATCAGCCCCAGCATTTT. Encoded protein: CASSWTGDQPQHF.

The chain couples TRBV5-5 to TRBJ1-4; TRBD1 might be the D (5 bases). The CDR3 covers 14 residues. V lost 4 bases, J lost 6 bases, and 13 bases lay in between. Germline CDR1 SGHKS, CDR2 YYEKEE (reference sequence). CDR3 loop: CASSPTGGDEKLFF. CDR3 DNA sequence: TGTGCCAGCAGCCCCACGGGGGGGGATGAAAAACTGTTTTTT.